These T cell receptor beta chains were read from a single sample in a study of T-cell memory formation after mild COVID-19. TCRdb independently ran MiXCR on the 5' RACE reads; one entry per CDR3 protein. The sample comprises around 200,000 distinct CDR3 sequences, about 10% of which are singletons, and under 3.5% rests with the top ten. The sample taken for sequencing was PBMCs or a T cell subset sorted from them (not recorded which). The receptors here all came from a man aged 18 to 29 who had mild COVID-19 (a few samples of this study predate the infection). Cell type and time point are not known. Both conserved end residues are trimmed from each CDR3.

len,v_gene,j_gene,CDR3aa
13,TRBV7-3,TRBJ2-5,ASSPGLATQETQY
11,TRBV20-1,TRBJ1-5,STQGGSNQPQH
15,TRBV6-5,TRBJ2-2,ASSYAGQGGVTGELF
12,TRBV9,TRBJ1-3,ASSVVGESDTIY
11,TRBV7-2,TRBJ1-5,ASSPDRVQPQH
14,TRBV6-2/TRBV6-3,TRBJ1-5,ASTYGGQGSNQPQH
11,TRBV20-1,TRBJ1-1,SARASLNTEAF
13,TRBV10-3,TRBJ2-5,AINSAGHQGETQY
13,TRBV6-2/TRBV6-3,TRBJ1-4,ASNDRQGAGEKLF
10,TRBV11-2,TRBJ1-5,ASSGVGQPQH